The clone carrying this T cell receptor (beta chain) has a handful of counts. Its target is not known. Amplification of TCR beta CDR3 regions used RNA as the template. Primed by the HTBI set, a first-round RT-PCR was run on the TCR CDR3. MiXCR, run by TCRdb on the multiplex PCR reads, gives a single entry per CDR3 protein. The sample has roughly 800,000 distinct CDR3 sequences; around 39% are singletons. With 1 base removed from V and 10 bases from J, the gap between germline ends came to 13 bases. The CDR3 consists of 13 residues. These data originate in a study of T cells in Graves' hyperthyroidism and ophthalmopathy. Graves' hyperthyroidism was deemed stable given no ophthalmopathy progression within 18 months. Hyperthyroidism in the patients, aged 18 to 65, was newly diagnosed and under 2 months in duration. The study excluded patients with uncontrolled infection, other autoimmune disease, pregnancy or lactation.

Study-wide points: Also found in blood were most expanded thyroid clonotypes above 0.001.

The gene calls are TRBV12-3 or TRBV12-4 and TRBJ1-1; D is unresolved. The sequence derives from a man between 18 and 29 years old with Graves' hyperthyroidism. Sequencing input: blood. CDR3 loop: CASSLVRLPGAFF. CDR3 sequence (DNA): TGTGCCAGCAGTTTAGTCAGGCTCCCGGGAGCTTTCTTT.